The clone carrying this TCR beta chain was counted between two and nine times. The antigen is not known. This specimen comes from a study of cytomegalovirus exposure and HLA in healthy donors. Study-level results: A later analysis found common viral pathogens apparently linked to several of the most significant clusters.

Germline-derived CDR1 and CDR2 are MGHRA and YSYEKL. V was pared by 4 bases and J by 4 bases, with 3 bases of the junction left unmatched. The CDR3 sequence is 13 residues long. This PCR relied on a set of 60 Vbeta primers and 13 Jbeta primers. TCRdb keeps only in-frame clones here, not all; method: immunoSEQ multiplex PCR. The table includes about 59,000 clones, 65% to 80% detected once. The gene calls are TRBV4-1 and TRBJ1-2; 7 bases fit TRBD1. The clonotype originates from a man aged 25-45 years in good health and CMV-seropositive. The sample comprised PBMCs. The DNA of the CDR3 is TGCGCCAGCAGCCTCCGGGACAGCTATGGCTACACCTTC. It codes for CASSLRDSYGYTF.